The rows below give T cell receptor beta chains drawn from one sample of a study of T cells in Graves' hyperthyroidism and ophthalmopathy. In TCRdb, the multiplex PCR reads were re-called with MiXCR into one record per CDR3 protein. The sample gives about 640,000 distinct CDR3 sequences, around 20% of which show up once; 30% to 40% is in the top ten. Sequencing was done on a sample of blood. The receptors shown here come from a man under 40 with Graves' ophthalmopathy. Each CDR3 is given with its conserved first and last residue. A D gene is named only where the DNA matches it firmly. Size is stated for part of the rows, as once, few or many counts, or as a class when the clone is expanded.

j_call v_call d_call clone_size cdr3_aa cdr3_nt
TRBJ1-5 TRBV28 NA few CASRSGVGNQPQHF TGTGCCAGCAGGAGCGGGGTGGGCAATCAGCCCCAGCATTTT
TRBJ2-3 TRBV18 NA NA CASSPEADSTDTQYF TGTGCCAGCTCACCAGAGGCGGATAGCACAGATACGCAGTATTTT
TRBJ2-7 TRBV2 TRBD2 many CASSGRTSGSYEQYF TGTGCCAGCAGTGGCAGGACTAGCGGTTCCTACGAGCAGTACTTC
TRBJ2-5 TRBV7-2 NA many CASSFSAEPGRRETQYF TGTGCCAGCAGCTTCAGCGCGGAACCGGGAAGGAGGGAGACCCAGTACTTC
TRBJ2-7 TRBV28 NA many CASNTGLGYEQYF TGTGCCAGCAATACAGGATTGGGTTACGAGCAGTACTTC
TRBJ2-1 TRBV5-1 NA many CASSLSVSYNEQFF TGCGCCAGCAGCTTGTCTGTCTCCTACAATGAGCAGTTCTTC
TRBJ2-1 TRBV11-2 NA many CASSLVTGPGNEQFF TGTGCCAGCAGCTTAGTGACGGGCCCAGGCAATGAGCAGTTCTTC
TRBJ1-1 TRBV27 TRBD1 NA CASSFDDREFNTEAFF TGTGCCAGCAGTTTCGATGACAGGGAATTCAACACTGAAGCTTTCTTT
TRBJ2-2 TRBV29-1 NA few CSVELRGDTGELFF TGCAGCGTTGAACTCAGGGGGGACACCGGGGAGCTGTTTTTT
TRBJ2-7 TRBV7-2 NA NA CASSLDGVVRGYYEQYF TGTGCCAGCAGCTTAGACGGAGTGGTCAGGGGCTACTACGAGCAGTACTTC
TRBJ1-5 TRBV28 NA many CASVGEGKNNQPQHF TGTGCCAGCGTGGGGGAAGGGAAAAACAATCAGCCCCAGCATTTT
TRBJ2-1 TRBV24-1 NA NA CATSDHTSSYNEQFF TGTGCCACCAGTGATCACACAAGCTCCTACAATGAGCAGTTCTTC
TRBJ2-7 TRBV28 NA few CASSFPSGALSYEQYF TGTGCCAGCAGTTTCCCTTCGGGGGCCCTCTCCTACGAGCAGTACTTC
TRBJ2-1 TRBV24-1 TRBD2 NA CATSDPSGSFDEQFF TGTGCCACCAGTGACCCTAGCGGGAGCTTCGATGAGCAGTTCTTC
TRBJ1-1 TRBV11-1 NA NA CASSLKQGRAFF TGTGCCAGCAGCTTAAAACAGGGTAGAGCTTTCTTT
TRBJ1-1 TRBV29-1 NA NA CSVEALLVTEAFF TGCAGCGTTGAAGCCCTACTAGTTACTGAAGCTTTCTTT
TRBJ1-2 TRBV6-1 NA many CASSDGQYGYTF TGTGCCAGCAGTGATGGGCAGTATGGCTACACCTTC
TRBJ2-5 TRBV12-3/TRBV12-4 TRBD1 few CASSDRDRGWETQYF TGTGCCAGCAGTGACCGGGACAGGGGGTGGGAGACCCAGTACTTC
TRBJ2-3 TRBV5-6 TRBD2 NA CASSTGTSGWDTQYF TGTGCCAGCAGCACCGGGACTAGCGGGTGGGATACGCAGTATTTT
TRBJ1-4 TRBV7-2 NA NA CASSPTGTTEKLFF TGTGCCAGCAGCCCTACCGGGACAACGGAAAAACTGTTTTTT
TRBJ2-7 TRBV27 TRBD1 few CASGQGTYEQYF TGTGCCAGCGGACAGGGGACCTACGAGCAGTACTTC
TRBJ2-7 TRBV7-9 NA many CASSLEGQSRYEQYF TGTGCCAGCAGCTTAGAAGGACAATCGAGGTACGAGCAGTACTTC
TRBJ1-1 TRBV12-3/TRBV12-4 NA many CASSLSLGLYTEAFF TGTGCCAGCAGTTTAAGTCTTGGACTCTACACTGAAGCTTTCTTT
TRBJ2-2 TRBV12-3/TRBV12-4 TRBD2 NA CASTGGLYTGELFF TGTGCCAGCACGGGGGGATTGTACACCGGGGAGCTGTTTTTT
TRBJ2-7 TRBV3-1 TRBD2 NA CASSQDEGLAGYYEQYF TGTGCCAGCAGCCAAGATGAAGGGCTAGCGGGATATTACGAGCAGTACTTC
TRBJ2-5 TRBV7-8 NA NA CASRGRGLTKETQYF TGTGCCAGCAGAGGGCGGGGCCTAACTAAAGAGACCCAGTACTTC
TRBJ2-7 TRBV19 TRBD2 once CASSIGLGAYEQYF TGTGCCAGTAGTATCGGACTAGGAGCCTACGAGCAGTACTTC
TRBJ1-3 TRBV7-8 NA NA CASSPRAPGNTIYF TGTGCCAGCAGCCCCAGGGCCCCTGGAAACACCATATATTTT
TRBJ1-4 TRBV18 NA NA CASSLKDGGPNEKLFF TGTGCCAGCTCACTTAAGGACGGGGGGCCTAATGAAAAACTGTTTTTT
TRBJ2-1 TRBV4-2 NA NA CASSQFSRGSYNEQFF TGTGCCAGCAGCCAATTCTCGCGGGGCTCCTACAATGAGCAGTTCTTC
TRBJ2-6 TRBV10-3 NA NA CAISENSGANVLTF TGTGCCATCAGTGAGAACTCTGGGGCCAACGTCCTGACTTTC
TRBJ2-2 TRBV11-2 NA few CASSFRRRGQVLSFGGELFF TGTGCCAGCAGCTTCCGCCGACGGGGGCAGGTTTTGAGTTTTGGCGGGGAGCTGTTTTTT
TRBJ1-2 TRBV6-9 NA NA CASSYGESYGYTF TGTGCCAGCAGTTACGGCGAGAGCTATGGCTACACCTTC
TRBJ2-2 TRBV7-8 TRBD2 many CASSLVARAGGHTGELFF TGTGCCAGCAGCTTAGTAGCCCGAGCGGGAGGTCACACCGGGGAGCTGTTTTTT
TRBJ2-5 TRBV18 NA many CASSPWQNQETQYF TGTGCCAGCTCACCATGGCAGAATCAAGAGACCCAGTACTTC
TRBJ2-2 TRBV30 NA NA CACHGVAFTGELFF TGTGCCTGCCATGGGGTAGCCTTCACCGGGGAGCTGTTTTTT
TRBJ2-7 TRBV28 NA many CASSLAGGGDRHEQYF TGTGCCAGCAGCCTAGCCGGCGGGGGCGATAGGCACGAGCAGTACTTC
TRBJ1-1 TRBV6-5 NA few CASSYSVTEALNTEAFF TGTGCCAGCAGTTACTCCGTAACGGAAGCTCTGAACACTGAAGCTTTCTTT
TRBJ2-7 TRBV20-1 TRBD2 NA CSARGLAGGFHEQYF TGCAGTGCCCGGGGCCTAGCGGGAGGGTTCCACGAGCAGTACTTC